This T cell receptor beta chain was captured in a study of OX40 agonist ivuxolimab in advanced cancers. Study-level results: Dose levels from 0.1 to 3.0 mg/kg saw CD4+ and CD8+ blood T cells expand clonally by week 6. Mean expanded clone counts were higher in CD8+ than CD4+ T cells.

Comments on this clone: Its antigen remains unknown.

Assay used: immunoSEQ multiplex PCR; TCRdb lists only in-frame clones, some missing. The sample contains 55,000 to 60,000 clones, more than 85% of which appear only once. V lost 0 bases, J lost 2 bases, and 11 bases lay in between. The germline CDR1 and CDR2 sequences are LGHNA and YSLEER. CDR3 size: 16 residues. The chain couples TRBV4-3 to TRBJ2-1; D is uncertain. Here the sequenced sample was CD4+ or CD8+ T cells sorted from blood, taken in a trial of the OX40 agonist ivuxolimab. The clonotype comes from an adult with an advanced solid tumor such as melanoma, head and neck, liver or kidney cancer. The CDR3 protein is CASSQDPNYPYNEQFF. Written as DNA, the CDR3 is TGCGCCAGCAGCCAAGATCCTAACTATCCCTACAATGAGCAGTTCTTC.